This T cell receptor (beta chain) comes out of a study of blood T cell repertoires in COVID-19. Germline-derived CDR1 and CDR2 are WSHSY and SAAADI. The ends were cut back, 4 bases at V and 0 bases at J, with 3 bases in the middle. The CDR3 is 12 amino acids. Only in-frame clones appear in the TCRdb table, and some are missing; sequencing was by immunoSEQ multiplex PCR. Seen here are around 200,000 clones, 80% to 90% observed once, and the top ten hold roughly 3.4%. The sequence derives from a woman aged 40 to 49 with acute COVID-19. Sequencing was performed on PBMCs or T cells enriched from blood (not recorded which). The rearrangement uses TRBV10-2 and TRBJ1-1; no clear D gene. The CDR3: CASSVLNTEAFF. CDR3 sequence (DNA): TGCGCCAGCAGTGTATTGAACACTGAAGCTTTCTTT.